A selection of T cell receptor beta chains follows, all from one sample in a study of blood T cell repertoires in COVID-19. Assay used: immunoSEQ multiplex PCR; TCRdb lists only in-frame clones, some missing. This table holds over 150,000 clones, around 85% found once. Material: PBMCs or T cells enriched from blood (not recorded which). These receptors all stem from a man aged 35-49 years who had recovered from COVID-19. Both conserved end residues are part of each CDR3. The D gene is left open where the match is weak. Some rows mark clone size as missing; the rest say once, few, many or name a class of expanded clone.

v_gene: TRBV2
abundance: .
j_gene: TRBJ2-5
d_gene: .
CDR3nt: TGTGCCAGCAGTGCTACGGGAGAGGAGACCCAGTACTTC
CDR3aa: CASSATGEETQYF

v_gene: TRBV30
abundance: .
j_gene: TRBJ2-3
d_gene: .
CDR3nt: TGTGCCTGGAGTCTGGGGGCGCTGGCAGATACGCAGTATTTT
CDR3aa: CAWSLGALADTQYF

v_gene: TRBV11-2
abundance: .
j_gene: TRBJ2-2
d_gene: .
CDR3nt: TGTGCCAGCAGCCCTCAGCACAGGGCGGTGAGCGGGGAGCTGTTTTTT
CDR3aa: CASSPQHRAVSGELFF

v_gene: TRBV6-5
abundance: .
j_gene: TRBJ1-1
d_gene: .
CDR3nt: TGTGCCAGCAGTTTACTCGGCCAGGGGAACACTGAAGCTTTCTTT
CDR3aa: CASSLLGQGNTEAFF

v_gene: TRBV11-2
abundance: .
j_gene: TRBJ1-1
d_gene: .
CDR3nt: TGTGCCAGCAGCTTGTCCCCAGGGGTAAACACTGAAGCTTTCTTT
CDR3aa: CASSLSPGVNTEAFF

v_gene: TRBV27
abundance: .
j_gene: TRBJ1-1
d_gene: TRBD1
CDR3nt: TGTGCCAGCAGTTACAACGATAAACCGGGACAGGGGGCGGTAGCTTTCTTT
CDR3aa: CASSYNDKPGQGAVAFF

v_gene: TRBV4-1
abundance: .
j_gene: TRBJ2-7
d_gene: .
CDR3nt: TGCGCCAGCAGCCACTTCGGCAGGGCCTACGAGCAGTACTTC
CDR3aa: CASSHFGRAYEQYF

v_gene: TRBV9
abundance: few
j_gene: TRBJ2-1
d_gene: TRBD2
CDR3nt: TGTGCCAGCAGCGGTCTGAGGGCGGCGGGGGGGCTTAACAATGAGCAGTTCTTC
CDR3aa: CASSGLRAAGGLNNEQFF

v_gene: TRBV11-2
abundance: .
j_gene: TRBJ2-7
d_gene: .
CDR3nt: TGTGCCAGCAGCTTAGACTTTGAGCAGTACTTC
CDR3aa: CASSLDFEQYF

v_gene: TRBV24-1
abundance: .
j_gene: TRBJ1-2
d_gene: .
CDR3nt: TGTGCCACCAGTGATGGAGAGGGAGGGTACACCTTC
CDR3aa: CATSDGEGGYTF

v_gene: TRBV28
abundance: .
j_gene: TRBJ2-7
d_gene: .
CDR3nt: TGTGCCAGCAGGCTCCCCGGGATAGCCGAGCAGTACTTC
CDR3aa: CASRLPGIAEQYF

v_gene: TRBV1
abundance: .
j_gene: TRBJ2-3
d_gene: .
CDR3nt: TGCACCAGCAGCCTCGGGACTAGCGGGAGGTTCGCAGATACGCAGTATTTT
CDR3aa: CTSSLGTSGRFADTQYF

v_gene: TRBV3-1/TRBV3-2
abundance: .
j_gene: TRBJ2-5
d_gene: .
CDR3nt: TGTGCCAGCAGCCCGCCAGGGGTCGGGGAGACCCAGTACTTC
CDR3aa: CASSPPGVGETQYF

v_gene: TRBV7-8
abundance: many
j_gene: TRBJ1-1
d_gene: TRBD1
CDR3nt: TGTGCCAGCAGCTTAGTGTCGGCAGGGGGGTTCATGAACACTGAAGCTTTCTTT
CDR3aa: CASSLVSAGGFMNTEAFF

v_gene: TRBV11-2
abundance: .
j_gene: TRBJ1-4
d_gene: .
CDR3nt: TGTGCCAGCAGCTTAGAGGCAGGAGGGCCCGAAAAACTGTTTTTT
CDR3aa: CASSLEAGGPEKLFF

v_gene: TRBV18
abundance: once
j_gene: TRBJ2-2
d_gene: TRBD1
CDR3nt: TGTGCCAGCTCACCACAAACAGGGGGGACCGGGGAGCTGTTTTTT
CDR3aa: CASSPQTGGTGELFF

v_gene: TRBV14
abundance: .
j_gene: TRBJ2-3
d_gene: .
CDR3nt: TGTGCCAGCAGCCAAGCGTCCATCGCGGGGCCGGCCGATACGCAGTATTTT
CDR3aa: CASSQASIAGPADTQYF

v_gene: TRBV28
abundance: .
j_gene: TRBJ1-1
d_gene: TRBD1
CDR3nt: TGTGCCAGCAGAAAATCCGGGACAGGGGGCTCTGAAGCTTTCTTT
CDR3aa: CASRKSGTGGSEAFF

v_gene: TRBV3-1/TRBV3-2
abundance: .
j_gene: TRBJ2-7
d_gene: TRBD1
CDR3nt: TGTGCCAGCAGCCAAGACAGGGGGATCTCCTACGAGCAGTACTTC
CDR3aa: CASSQDRGISYEQYF

v_gene: TRBV24-1
abundance: .
j_gene: TRBJ2-1
d_gene: .
CDR3nt: TGTGCCACCAGTGATTACGGCAACAGGGACAATGAGCAGTTCTTC
CDR3aa: CATSDYGNRDNEQFF

v_gene: TRBV5-1
abundance: .
j_gene: TRBJ1-5
d_gene: TRBD1
CDR3nt: TGCGCCAGCAGCCTAATTCCTACCGGGACAGGGAGCAATCAGCCCCAGCATTTT
CDR3aa: CASSLIPTGTGSNQPQHF

v_gene: TRBV5-4
abundance: .
j_gene: TRBJ2-5
d_gene: .
CDR3nt: TGTGCCAGCAGCTCCAGGGACAAAGAGACCCAGTACTTC
CDR3aa: CASSSRDKETQYF

v_gene: TRBV4-1
abundance: many
j_gene: TRBJ1-4
d_gene: TRBD1
CDR3nt: TGCGCCAGCAGCCAAGGGACAGGGTTGGAAACTAATGAAAAACTGTTTTTT
CDR3aa: CASSQGTGLETNEKLFF

v_gene: TRBV11-1
abundance: .
j_gene: TRBJ2-1
d_gene: .
CDR3nt: TGTGCCAGCAGCCCCCATCATGGGGGCGATGAGCAGTTCTTC
CDR3aa: CASSPHHGGDEQFF

v_gene: TRBV19
abundance: .
j_gene: TRBJ1-2
d_gene: .
CDR3nt: TGTGCCAGTAGGATCGAGACAGGACGTAACTATGGCTACACCTTC
CDR3aa: CASRIETGRNYGYTF

v_gene: TRBV28
abundance: few
j_gene: TRBJ1-1
d_gene: TRBD1
CDR3nt: TGTGCCAGCAACCTAAACCCGGGACAGGTGAACACTGAAGCTTTCTTT
CDR3aa: CASNLNPGQVNTEAFF

v_gene: TRBV6-1
abundance: .
j_gene: TRBJ2-3
d_gene: .
CDR3nt: TGTGCCAGCAGTGAGAGCGTTCCCGGGGGTACGCAGTATTTT
CDR3aa: CASSESVPGGTQYF

v_gene: TRBV28
abundance: .
j_gene: TRBJ2-5
d_gene: .
CDR3nt: TGTGCCAGCAGCCCTTTTGGGATACCGGGGGCCCAGTACTTC
CDR3aa: CASSPFGIPGAQYF

v_gene: TRBV9
abundance: .
j_gene: TRBJ2-1
d_gene: .
CDR3nt: TGTGCCAGCAGCTTGGGCCTTCGCAATGAGCAGTTCTTC
CDR3aa: CASSLGLRNEQFF

v_gene: TRBV11-2
abundance: .
j_gene: TRBJ2-3
d_gene: TRBD2
CDR3nt: TGTGCCAGCAGCTTAGTGCCGGGGGGAGATACGCAGTATTTT
CDR3aa: CASSLVPGGDTQYF

v_gene: TRBV27
abundance: .
j_gene: TRBJ1-4
d_gene: .
CDR3nt: TGTGCCAGCAGTTCATGGGCTATAACAGGAACTAATGAAAAACTGTTTTTT
CDR3aa: CASSSWAITGTNEKLFF